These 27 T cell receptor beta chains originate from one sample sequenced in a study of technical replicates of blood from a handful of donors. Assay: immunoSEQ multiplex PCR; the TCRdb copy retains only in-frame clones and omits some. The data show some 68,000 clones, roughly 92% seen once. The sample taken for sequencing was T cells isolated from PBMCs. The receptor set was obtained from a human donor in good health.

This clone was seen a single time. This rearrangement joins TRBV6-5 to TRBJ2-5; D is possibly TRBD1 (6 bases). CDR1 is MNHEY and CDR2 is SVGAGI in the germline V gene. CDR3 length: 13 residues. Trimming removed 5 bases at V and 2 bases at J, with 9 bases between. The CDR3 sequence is CASSGQLQETQYF. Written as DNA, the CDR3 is TGTGCCAGCAGTGGACAGTTACAAGAGACCCAGTACTTC.

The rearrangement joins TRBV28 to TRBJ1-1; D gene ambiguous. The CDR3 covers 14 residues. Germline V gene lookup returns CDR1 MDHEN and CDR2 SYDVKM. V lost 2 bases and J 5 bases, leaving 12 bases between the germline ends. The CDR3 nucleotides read TGTGCCAGCAGTTTACCCCCCCTCGGTACTGAAGCTTTCTTT. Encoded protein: CASSLPPLGTEAFF.

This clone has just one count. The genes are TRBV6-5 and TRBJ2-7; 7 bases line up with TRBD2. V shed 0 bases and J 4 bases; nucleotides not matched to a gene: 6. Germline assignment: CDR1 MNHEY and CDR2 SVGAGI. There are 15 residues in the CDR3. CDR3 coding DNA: TGTGCCAGCAGTTACTCGCGGCTAGCGGCATACGAGCAGTACTTC. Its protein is CASSYSRLAAYEQYF.

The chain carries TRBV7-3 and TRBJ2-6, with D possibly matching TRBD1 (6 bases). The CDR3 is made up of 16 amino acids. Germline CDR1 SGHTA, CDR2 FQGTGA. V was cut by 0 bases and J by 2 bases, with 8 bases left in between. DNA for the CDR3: TGTGCCAGCAGCTTAACGGCAGGGGCTGGGGCCAACGTCCTGACTTTC. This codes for CASSLTAGAGANVLTF.

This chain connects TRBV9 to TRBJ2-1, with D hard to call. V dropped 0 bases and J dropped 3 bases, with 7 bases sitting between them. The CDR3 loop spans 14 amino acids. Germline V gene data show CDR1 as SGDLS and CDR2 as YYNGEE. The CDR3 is CASSVGSVYNEQFF. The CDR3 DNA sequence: TGTGCCAGCAGCGTAGGGTCAGTCTACAATGAGCAGTTCTTC. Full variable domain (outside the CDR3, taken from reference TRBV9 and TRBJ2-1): DSGVTQTPKHLITATGQRVTLRCSPRSGDLSVYWYQQSLDQGLQFLIQYYNGEERAKGNILERFSAQQFPDLHSELNLSSLELGDSALYFCASSVGSVYNEQFFGPGTRLTVL.

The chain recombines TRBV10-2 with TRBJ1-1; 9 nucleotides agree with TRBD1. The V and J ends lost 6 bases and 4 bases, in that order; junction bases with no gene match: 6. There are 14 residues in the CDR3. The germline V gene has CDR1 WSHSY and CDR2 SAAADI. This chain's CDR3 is CASRWTGEITEAFF. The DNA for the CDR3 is TGCGCCAGCAGGTGGACAGGGGAAATCACTGAAGCTTTCTTT.

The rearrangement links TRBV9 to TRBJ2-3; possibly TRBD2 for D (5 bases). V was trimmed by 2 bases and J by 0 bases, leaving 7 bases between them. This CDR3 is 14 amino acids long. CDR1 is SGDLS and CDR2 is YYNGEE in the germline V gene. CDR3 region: CASSVSGSTDTQYF. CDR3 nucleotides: TGTGCCAGCAGCGTGAGCGGCAGCACAGATACGCAGTATTTT. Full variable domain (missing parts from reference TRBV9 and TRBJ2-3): DSGVTQTPKHLITATGQRVTLRCSPRSGDLSVYWYQQSLDQGLQFLIQYYNGEERAKGNILERFSAQQFPDLHSELNLSSLELGDSALYFCASSVSGSTDTQYFGPGTRLTVL.

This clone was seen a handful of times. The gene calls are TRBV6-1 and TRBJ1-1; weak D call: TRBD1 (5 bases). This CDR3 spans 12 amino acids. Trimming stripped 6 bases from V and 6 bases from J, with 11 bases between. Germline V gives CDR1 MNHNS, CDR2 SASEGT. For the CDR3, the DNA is TGTGCCAGCAGAAACAGGTACTCTGAAGCTTTCTTT. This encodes CASRNRYSEAFF.

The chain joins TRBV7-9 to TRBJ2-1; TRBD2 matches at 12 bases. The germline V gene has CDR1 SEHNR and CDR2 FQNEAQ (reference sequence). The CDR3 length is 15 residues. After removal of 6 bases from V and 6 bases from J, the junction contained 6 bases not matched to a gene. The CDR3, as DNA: TGTGCCAGCAGAGACACTAGCGGGAGGTTCAATGAGCAGTTCTTC. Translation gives CASRDTSGRFNEQFF. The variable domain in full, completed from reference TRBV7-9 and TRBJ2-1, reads DTGVSQNPRHKITKRGQNVTFRCDPISEHNRLYWYRQTLGQGPEFLTYFQNEAQLEKSRLLSDRFSAERPKGSFSTLEIQRTEQGDSAMYLCASRDTSGRFNEQFFGPGTRLTVL.

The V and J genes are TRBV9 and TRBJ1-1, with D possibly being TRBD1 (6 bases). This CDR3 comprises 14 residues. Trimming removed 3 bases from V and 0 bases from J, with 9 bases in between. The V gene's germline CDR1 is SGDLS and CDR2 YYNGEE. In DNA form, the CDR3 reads TGTGCCAGCAGCGAGGACAGCATGAACACTGAAGCTTTCTTT. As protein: CASSEDSMNTEAFF.

In DNA, the CDR3 is TGTGCCAGCAGCATTAGGATAGCGGGAGCCTCCAATGAGCAGTTCTTC. Protein: CASSIRIAGASNEQFF. The chain carries TRBV7-2 and TRBJ2-1; TRBD2 aligns across 9 bases. The CDR3 has 16 amino acids. Trimming removed 5 bases from V and 6 bases from J; junction bases left unmatched: 11. CDR1 is SGHTA and CDR2 is FQGNSA in the germline V gene.

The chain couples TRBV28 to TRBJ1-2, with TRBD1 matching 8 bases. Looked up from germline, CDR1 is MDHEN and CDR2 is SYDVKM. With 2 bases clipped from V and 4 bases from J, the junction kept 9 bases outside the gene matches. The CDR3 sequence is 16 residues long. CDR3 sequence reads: CASSLNTGGSVYGYTF. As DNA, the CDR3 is TGTGCCAGCAGTTTAAACACAGGGGGGTCGGTCTATGGCTACACCTTC.

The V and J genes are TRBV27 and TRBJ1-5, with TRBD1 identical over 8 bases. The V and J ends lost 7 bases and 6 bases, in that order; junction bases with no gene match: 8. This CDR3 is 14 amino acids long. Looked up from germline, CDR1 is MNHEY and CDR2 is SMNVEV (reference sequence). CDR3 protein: CASKLQGAIQPQHF. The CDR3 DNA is TGTGCCAGCAAACTCCAGGGGGCGATTCAGCCCCAGCATTTT.

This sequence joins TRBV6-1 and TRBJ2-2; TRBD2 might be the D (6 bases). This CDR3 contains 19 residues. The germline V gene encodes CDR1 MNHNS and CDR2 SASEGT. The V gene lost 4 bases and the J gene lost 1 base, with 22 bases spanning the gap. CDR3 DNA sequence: TGTGCCAGCAGTGCTCCGGGACTCCTTCCCCCGATGAACACCGGGGAGCTGTTTTTT. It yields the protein CASSAPGLLPPMNTGELFF.

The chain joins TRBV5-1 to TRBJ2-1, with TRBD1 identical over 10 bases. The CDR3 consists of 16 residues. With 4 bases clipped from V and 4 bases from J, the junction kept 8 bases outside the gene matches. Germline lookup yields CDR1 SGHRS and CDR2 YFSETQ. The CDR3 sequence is CASSVTGTGVYNEQFF. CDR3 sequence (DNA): TGCGCCAGCAGCGTAACCGGGACAGGGGTATACAATGAGCAGTTCTTC.

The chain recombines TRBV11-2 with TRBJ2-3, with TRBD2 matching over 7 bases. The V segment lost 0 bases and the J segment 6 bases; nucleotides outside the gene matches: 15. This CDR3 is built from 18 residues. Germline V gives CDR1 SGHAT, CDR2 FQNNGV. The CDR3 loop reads CASSLDRPAREILDTQYF. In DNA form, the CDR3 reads TGTGCCAGCAGCTTAGATCGCCCAGCGCGGGAGATTCTGGATACGCAGTATTTT.

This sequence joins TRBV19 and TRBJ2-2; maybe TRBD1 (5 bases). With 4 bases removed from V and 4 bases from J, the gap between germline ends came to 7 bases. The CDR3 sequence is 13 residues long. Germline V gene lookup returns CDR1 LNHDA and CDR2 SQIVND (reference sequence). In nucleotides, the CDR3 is TGTGCCAGTAGTAACAGGCGCACCGGGGAGCTGTTTTTT. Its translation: CASSNRRTGELFF.

The CDR3 DNA sequence: TGCGCCAGCAGCCACGGACACTTGGCGTACAATGAGCAGTTCTTC. This sequence encodes CASSHGHLAYNEQFF. The chain is built from TRBV4-3 and TRBJ2-1; D is perhaps TRBD1 (5 bases). The germline V and J ends were trimmed by 3 bases and 4 bases, with 13 bases remaining between them. In germline, CDR1 is LGHNA, CDR2 YSLEER. CDR3 length: 15 residues.

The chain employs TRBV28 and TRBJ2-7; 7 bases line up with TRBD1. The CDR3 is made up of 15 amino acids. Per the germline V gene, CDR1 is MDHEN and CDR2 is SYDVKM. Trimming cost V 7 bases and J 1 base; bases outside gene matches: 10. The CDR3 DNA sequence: TGTGCCAGCACCGTCGACAGGGAAGTTTCCTACGAGCAGTACTTC. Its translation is CASTVDREVSYEQYF.

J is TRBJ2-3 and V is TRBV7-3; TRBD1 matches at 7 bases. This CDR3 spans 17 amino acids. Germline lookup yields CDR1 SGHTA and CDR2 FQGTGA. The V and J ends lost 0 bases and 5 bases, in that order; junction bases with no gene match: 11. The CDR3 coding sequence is TGTGCCAGCAGCTTAACCGCAAGCCCGGGGACAGTAGATACGCAGTATTTT. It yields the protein CASSLTASPGTVDTQYF.

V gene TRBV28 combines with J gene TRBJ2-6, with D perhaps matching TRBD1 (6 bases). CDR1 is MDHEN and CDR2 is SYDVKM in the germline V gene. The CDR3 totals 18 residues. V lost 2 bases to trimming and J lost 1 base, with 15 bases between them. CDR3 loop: CASSLDRWKASGANVLTF. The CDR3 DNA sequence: TGTGCCAGCAGTTTAGACAGGTGGAAGGCTTCTGGGGCCAACGTCCTGACTTTC.

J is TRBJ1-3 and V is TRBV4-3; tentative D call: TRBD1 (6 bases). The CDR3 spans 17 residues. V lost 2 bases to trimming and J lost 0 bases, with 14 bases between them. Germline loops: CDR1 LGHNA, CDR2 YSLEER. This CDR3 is CASSQWWEGDSGNTIYF. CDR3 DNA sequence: TGCGCCAGCAGCCAATGGTGGGAGGGGGACTCTGGAAACACCATATATTTT.

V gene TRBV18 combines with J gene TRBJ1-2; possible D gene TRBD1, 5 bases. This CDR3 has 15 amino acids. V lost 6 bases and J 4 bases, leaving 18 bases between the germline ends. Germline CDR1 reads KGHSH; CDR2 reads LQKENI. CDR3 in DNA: TGTGCCAGCTCGCTAGAGACAGATTCCTTCTATGGCTACACCTTC. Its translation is CASSLETDSFYGYTF.

The CDR3 protein is CASSLGQGINEQYF. Written as DNA, the CDR3 is TGTGCCAGCAGTTTGGGACAGGGGATAAACGAGCAGTACTTC. The rearrangement joins TRBV6-1 to TRBJ2-7; 10 bases align to TRBD1. The V gene's germline CDR1 is MNHNS and CDR2 SASEGT. The length of the CDR3 is 14 residues. Trimming at V came to 5 bases and at J to 5 bases, leaving 6 bases not matched to a gene.

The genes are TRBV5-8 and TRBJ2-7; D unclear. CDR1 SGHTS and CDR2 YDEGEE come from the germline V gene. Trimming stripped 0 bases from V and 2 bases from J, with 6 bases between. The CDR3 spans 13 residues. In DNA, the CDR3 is TGTGCCAGCAGCTTGGACTTTACCTACGAGCAGTACTTC. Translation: CASSLDFTYEQYF.

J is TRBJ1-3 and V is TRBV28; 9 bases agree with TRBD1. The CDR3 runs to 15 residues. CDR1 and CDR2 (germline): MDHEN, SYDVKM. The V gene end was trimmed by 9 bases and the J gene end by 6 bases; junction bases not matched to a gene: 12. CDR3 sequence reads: CASIRTGELENTIYF. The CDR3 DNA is TGTGCCAGTATCCGGACAGGGGAATTAGAAAACACCATATATTTT.

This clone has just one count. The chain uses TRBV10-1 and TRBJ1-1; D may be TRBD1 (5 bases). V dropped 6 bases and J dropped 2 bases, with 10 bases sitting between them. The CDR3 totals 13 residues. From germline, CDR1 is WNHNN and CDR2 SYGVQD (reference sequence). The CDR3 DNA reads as TGCGCCAGCAGCCTGGGGGGAAACACTGAAGCTTTCTTT. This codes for CASSLGGNTEAFF.